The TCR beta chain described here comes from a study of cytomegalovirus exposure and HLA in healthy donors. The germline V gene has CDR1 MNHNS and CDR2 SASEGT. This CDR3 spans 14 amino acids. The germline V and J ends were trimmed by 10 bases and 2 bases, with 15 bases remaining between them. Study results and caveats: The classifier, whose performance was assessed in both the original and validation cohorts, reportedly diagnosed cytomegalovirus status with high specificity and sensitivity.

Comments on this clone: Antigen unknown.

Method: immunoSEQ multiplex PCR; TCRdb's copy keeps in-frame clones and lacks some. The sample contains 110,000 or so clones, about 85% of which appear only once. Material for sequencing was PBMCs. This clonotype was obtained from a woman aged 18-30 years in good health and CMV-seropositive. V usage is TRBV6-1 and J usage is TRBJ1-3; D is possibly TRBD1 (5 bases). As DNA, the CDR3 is TGTGCCACCCGGGCCGGGGGAGCTGGAAACACCATATATTTT. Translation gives CATRAGGAGNTIYF.